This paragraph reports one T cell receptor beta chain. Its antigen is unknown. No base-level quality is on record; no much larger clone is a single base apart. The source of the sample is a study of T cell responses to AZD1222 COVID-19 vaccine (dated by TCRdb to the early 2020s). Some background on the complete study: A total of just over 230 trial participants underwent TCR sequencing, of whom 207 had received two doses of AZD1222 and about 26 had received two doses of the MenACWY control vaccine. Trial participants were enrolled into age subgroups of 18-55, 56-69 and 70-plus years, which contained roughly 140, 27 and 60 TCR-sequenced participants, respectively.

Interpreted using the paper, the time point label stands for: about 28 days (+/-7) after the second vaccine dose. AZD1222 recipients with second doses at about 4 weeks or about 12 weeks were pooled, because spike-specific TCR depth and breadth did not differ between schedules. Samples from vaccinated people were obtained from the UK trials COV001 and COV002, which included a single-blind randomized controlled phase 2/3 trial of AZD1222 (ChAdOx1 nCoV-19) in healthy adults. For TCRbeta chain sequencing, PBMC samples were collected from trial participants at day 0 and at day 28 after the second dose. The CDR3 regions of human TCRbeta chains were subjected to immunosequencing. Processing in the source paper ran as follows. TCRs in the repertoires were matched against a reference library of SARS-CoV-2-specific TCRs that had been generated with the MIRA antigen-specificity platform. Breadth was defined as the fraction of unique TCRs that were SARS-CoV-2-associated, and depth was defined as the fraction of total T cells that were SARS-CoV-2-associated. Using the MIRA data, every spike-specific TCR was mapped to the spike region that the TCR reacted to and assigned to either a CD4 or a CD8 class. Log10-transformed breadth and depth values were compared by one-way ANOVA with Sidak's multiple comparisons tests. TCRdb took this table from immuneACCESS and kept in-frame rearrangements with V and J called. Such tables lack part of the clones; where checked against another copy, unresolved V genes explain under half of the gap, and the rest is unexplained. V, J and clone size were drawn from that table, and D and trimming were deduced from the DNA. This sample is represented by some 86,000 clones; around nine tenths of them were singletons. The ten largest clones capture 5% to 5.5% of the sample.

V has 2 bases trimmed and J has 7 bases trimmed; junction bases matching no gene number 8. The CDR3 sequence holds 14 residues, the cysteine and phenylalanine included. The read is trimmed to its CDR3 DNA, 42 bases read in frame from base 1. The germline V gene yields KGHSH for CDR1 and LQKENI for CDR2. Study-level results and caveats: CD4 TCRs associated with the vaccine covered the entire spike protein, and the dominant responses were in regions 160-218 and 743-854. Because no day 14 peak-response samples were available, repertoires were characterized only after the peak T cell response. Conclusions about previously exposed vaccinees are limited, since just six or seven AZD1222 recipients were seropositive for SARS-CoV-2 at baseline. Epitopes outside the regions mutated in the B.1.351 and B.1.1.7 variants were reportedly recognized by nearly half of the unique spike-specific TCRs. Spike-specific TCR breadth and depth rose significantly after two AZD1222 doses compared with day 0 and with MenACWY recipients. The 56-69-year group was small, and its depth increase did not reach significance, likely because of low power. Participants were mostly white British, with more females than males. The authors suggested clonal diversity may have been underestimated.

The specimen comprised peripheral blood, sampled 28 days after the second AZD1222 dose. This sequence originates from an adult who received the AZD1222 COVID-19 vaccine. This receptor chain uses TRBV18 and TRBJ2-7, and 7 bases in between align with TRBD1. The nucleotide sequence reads TGTGCCAGCTCACCATCGCTTACAGGGGTAGAGCAGTACTTC. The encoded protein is CASSPSLTGVEQYF.